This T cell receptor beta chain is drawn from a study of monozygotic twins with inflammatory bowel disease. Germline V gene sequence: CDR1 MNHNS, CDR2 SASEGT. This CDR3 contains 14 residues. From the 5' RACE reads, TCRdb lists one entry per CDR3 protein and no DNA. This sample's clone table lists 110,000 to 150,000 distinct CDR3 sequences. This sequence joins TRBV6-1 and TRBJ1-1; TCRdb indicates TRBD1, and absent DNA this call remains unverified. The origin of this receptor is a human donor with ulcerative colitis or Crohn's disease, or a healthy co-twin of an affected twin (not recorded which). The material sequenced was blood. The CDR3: CASRPGRTNTEAFF.